Detailed here is one T cell receptor (beta chain). Antigen unknown. This entry is derived from a study of cytomegalovirus exposure and HLA in healthy donors. Findings of the study overall: Certain indistinguishable V segments, among them TRBV6-2 and TRBV6-3, were excluded. Solely CMV serostatus was available to characterize immune exposure.

The PCR ran on 60 Vbeta and 13 Jbeta primers. Clones were read by immunoSEQ multiplex PCR, and TCRdb kept only the in-frame ones, dropping some. The profile shows 130,000 or so clones, around three quarters of them singletons. This CDR3 comprises 18 residues. This receptor was taken from a man younger than 45 in good health and CMV-seronegative. The sample was PBMCs. The rearrangement joins TRBV21-1 to TRBJ2-2; TRBD1 is the table's D call and was not checked against the DNA. TRBV21-1 is a recognized pseudogene. The CDR3 spells CASNRTLPQYLNTGELFF. The CDR3 DNA reads as TGTGCCAGCAACCGAACCCTTCCTCAGTATCTGAACACCGGGGAGCTGTTTTTT.